This passage covers 22 T cell receptor beta chains from one sample sequenced in a study of siplizumab effects on memory and regulatory T cells. Assay: immunoSEQ multiplex PCR; the TCRdb copy retains only in-frame clones and omits some. The table records 55,000 to 65,000 clones, about 97% of them present only once. Material: naive CD8+ T cells sorted from blood. Receptor source: a human donor in good health.

The chain carries TRBV7-8 and TRBJ1-2; D is possibly TRBD1 (6 bases). The CDR3 spans 17 residues. Germline V gene lookup returns CDR1 SGHVS and CDR2 FQNEAQ. The ends were cut back, 1 base at V and 0 bases at J, with 15 bases in the middle. The CDR3 DNA sequence: TGTGCCAGCAGCTTAGGGGGGCCTGGTCTTCCTAACTATGGCTACACCTTC. Translated: CASSLGGPGLPNYGYTF.

This clone has just one count. This rearrangement joins TRBV21-1 to TRBJ2-4; the table calls TRBD2, which could not be checked here. TRBV21-1 corresponds to a pseudogene. CDR3 length equals 15 residues. In nucleotides, the CDR3 is TGTGCCAGCAGCAAAGCGCGGGGCTCCAAAAACATTCAGTACTTC. This sequence encodes CASSKARGSKNIQYF.

This chain's CDR3 is CASASGRYNEQFF. As DNA, the CDR3 is TGTGCCAGCGCCAGCGGGAGGTACAATGAGCAGTTCTTC. This chain uses TRBV6-5 with TRBJ2-1, with TRBD2 matching 9 bases. V lost 8 bases and J lost 4; bases outside the gene matches: 3. Germline-derived CDR1 and CDR2 are MNHEY and SVGAGI. The CDR3 runs to 13 residues.

The table lists this clone with a count of one. The rearrangement links TRBV30 to TRBJ1-1; D is unresolved. CDR1 and CDR2 from the germline V gene are GTSNPN and SVGIG (reference sequence). This CDR3 contains 13 residues. V lost 0 bases to trimming and J lost 1 base, with 6 bases between them. CDR3 sequence (DNA): TGTGCCTGGAGTGTATGGGAGAACACTGAAGCTTTCTTT. Its protein is CAWSVWENTEAFF. The entire variable domain, with the rest obtained from reference TRBV30 and TRBJ1-1, is as follows: SQTIHQWPATLVQPVGSPLSLECTVEGTSNPNLYWYRQAAGRGLQLLFYSVGIGQISSEVPQNLSASRPQDRQFILSSKKLLLSDSGFYLCAWSVWENTEAFFGQGTRLTVV.

The chain combines TRBV7-6 with TRBJ2-2; D gene ambiguous. There are 12 residues in the CDR3. Looked up from germline, CDR1 is SGHVS and CDR2 is FNYEAQ. Trimming took off 5 bases at V and 8 bases at J, with 9 bases between the two ends. DNA of the CDR3: TGTGCCAGCAGCCCAGTAGGGGGGGAGCTGTTTTTT. It yields the protein CASSPVGGELFF.

This chain uses TRBV5-1 with TRBJ2-5, with D perhaps TRBD1 (5 bases). The CDR3 has 14 amino acids. V was trimmed by 0 bases and J by 4 bases, leaving 10 bases between them. The germline CDR1 and CDR2 sequences are SGHRS and YFSETQ. Here the CDR3 reads CASSLEGSSETQYF. The CDR3 DNA is TGCGCCAGCAGCTTGGAGGGGTCATCAGAGACCCAGTACTTC.

This chain joins TRBV9 and TRBJ2-2, with D possibly TRBD2 on 7 matching bases. Germline-derived CDR1 and CDR2 are SGDLS and YYNGEE. Trimming pared 4 bases from V and 0 bases from J, leaving 13 bases between. The CDR3 loop spans 16 amino acids. DNA of the CDR3: TGTGCCAGCAGCCCCCCGGGGGGCGCGAACACCGGGGAGCTGTTTTTT. Its protein is CASSPPGGANTGELFF.

The chain is built from TRBV6-1 and TRBJ1-4, with D maybe TRBD1 (5 bases). The CDR3 runs 14 residues. Germline CDR1 MNHNS, CDR2 SASEGT. V lost 0 bases to trimming and J lost 8 bases, with 10 bases between them. CDR3 sequence: CASSEAGVGEKLFF. Here the CDR3 DNA reads TGTGCCAGCAGTGAAGCAGGGGTGGGGGAAAAACTGTTTTTT.

The chain joins TRBV19 to TRBJ2-7; TRBD2 matches 13 bases. Germline CDR1 and CDR2: LNHDA and SQIVND (reference sequence). V dropped 6 bases and J dropped 2; count of bases not matched to a gene: 7. The CDR3 consists of 16 residues. The CDR3 nucleotides read TGTGCCAGTAGCGGGACTAGCGGGAAGCGTCCCTACGAGCAGTACTTC. Translation: CASSGTSGKRPYEQYF.

The rearrangement joins TRBV27 to TRBJ1-1; 8 nucleotides line up with TRBD1. Germline V gene data show CDR1 as MNHEY and CDR2 as SMNVEV (reference sequence). The CDR3 extends over 17 amino acids. Unmatched junction bases numbered 13, after V lost 7 bases and J lost 0 bases. This chain's CDR3 is CASTQGVAGGLNTEAFF. CDR3 DNA: TGTGCCAGCACCCAGGGAGTAGCAGGGGGCTTGAACACTGAAGCTTTCTTT.

This chain joins TRBV5-1 and TRBJ2-5; 12 bases map to TRBD1. V trimming: 4 bases; J trimming: 5 bases; junction bases outside the gene matches: 9. CDR3 length: 16 amino acids. CDR1 is SGHRS and CDR2 is YFSETQ in the germline V gene. DNA of the CDR3: TGCGCCAGCAGCCCAACCGGGACAGGGGGCGGGGAGACCCAGTACTTC. Amino acids: CASSPTGTGGGETQYF.

The rearrangement uses TRBV19 and TRBJ2-5, with 7 bases aligning to TRBD1. The J call may be wrong; the DNA end is better matched by TRBJ2-7. This CDR3 has 15 amino acids. Per the germline V gene, CDR1 is LNHDA and CDR2 is SQIVND (reference sequence). The CDR3 DNA follows: TGTGCCAGTAGTATTTCGAGGGGGCTGGCCTACGAGCAGTACTTC. Its protein product is CASSISRGLAYEQYF.

The rearrangement links TRBV28 to TRBJ2-7; D not resolved. V lost 5 bases and J 5 bases, leaving 7 bases between the germline ends. CDR3 size: 11 residues. Germline CDR1 reads MDHEN; CDR2 reads SYDVKM. CDR3 loop: CASSLPHEQYF. Here the CDR3 DNA reads TGTGCCAGCAGTCTACCCCACGAGCAGTACTTC.

The V and J genes are TRBV2 and TRBJ2-6, with D perhaps matching TRBD2 (5 bases). Germline lookup yields CDR1 SNHLY and CDR2 FYNNEI. V was trimmed by 11 bases and J by 3 bases, leaving 14 bases between them. The CDR3 length is 14 residues. The chain's CDR3 is CACEGGLGANVLTF. The CDR3 region has the DNA TGTGCCTGCGAGGGTGGCCTTGGGGCCAACGTCCTGACTTTC.

The chain recombines TRBV19 with TRBJ1-1; the D gene is possibly TRBD1 (5 bases). This CDR3 comprises 14 residues. Germline V gene lookup returns CDR1 LNHDA and CDR2 SQIVND (reference sequence). V was trimmed by 3 bases and J by 1 base, leaving 9 bases between them. The CDR3 bases are TGTGCCAGTAGTATCGGACACCCGAACACTGAAGCTTTCTTT. The encoded protein is CASSIGHPNTEAFF.

This clone showed up just once. CDR3 residues: CASSQGDLGNEQFF. CDR3 in DNA: TGCGCCAGCAGCCAGGGGGACCTAGGAAACGAGCAGTTCTTC. The chain links TRBV4-3 to TRBJ2-1; D could derive from TRBD1 or TRBD2 (5 bases each). Germline values: CDR1 LGHNA, CDR2 YSLEER. The CDR3 consists of 14 residues. Trimming shortened V by 3 bases and J by 10 bases, and 16 bases separated the two germline ends.

As regards this clone: Relative to the germline gene, one junction end is altered; a read error may explain this. The gene calls are TRBV7-9 and TRBJ2-1; TRBD2 agrees at 12 bases. The CDR3 runs to 15 residues. From germline, CDR1 is SEHNR and CDR2 FQNEAQ (reference sequence). CDR3 DNA: TGTGCCAGCAGCCTAGCGGGAGGGCCCTACAATGAGCAGTTCTTC. Translation gives CASSLAGGPYNEQFF. The complete variable domain, with remaining parts taken from reference TRBV7-9 and TRBJ2-1, reads DTGVSQNPRHKITKRGQNVTFRCDPISEHNRLYWYRQTLGQGPEFLTYFQNEAQLEKSRLLSDRFSAERPKGSFSTLEIQRTEQGDSAMYLCASSLAGGPYNEQFFGPGTRLTVL.

This clone has just one count. The sample has other DNA sequences that encode this CDR3 too. This rearrangement joins TRBV9 to TRBJ2-5, with 13 positions matching TRBD2. Germline V gene lookup returns CDR1 SGDLS and CDR2 YYNGEE. This CDR3 spans 16 amino acids. With 4 bases clipped from V and 4 bases from J, the junction kept 7 bases outside the gene matches. This CDR3 is CASSLLAGGPGETQYF. The CDR3 DNA is TGTGCCAGCAGCTTACTAGCGGGAGGGCCGGGAGAGACCCAGTACTTC.

The chain recombines TRBV6-6 with TRBJ2-3, with TRBD1 matching over 7 bases. After removal of 4 bases from V and 4 bases from J, the junction contained 2 bases not matched to a gene. Germline CDR1 and CDR2: MNHNY and SVGAGI (reference sequence). This CDR3 comprises 13 residues. The DNA of the CDR3 is TGTGCCAGCAGTTGGACAGGCGCAGATACGCAGTATTTT. Protein product: CASSWTGADTQYF.

V is TRBV11-3 and J is TRBJ2-5; 7 nucleotides line up with TRBD1. CDR3 size: 13 residues. Trimming cost V 5 bases and J 5 bases; bases outside gene matches: 5. The V gene's germline CDR1 is SGHNT and CDR2 YENEEA. The DNA for the CDR3 is TGTGCCAGCAGCGGGACAGTTATGGAGACCCAGTACTTC. The encoded protein is CASSGTVMETQYF.

The rearrangement uses TRBV7-9 and TRBJ2-1, with TRBD2 matching over 7 bases. This CDR3 contains 15 residues. Germline values: CDR1 SEHNR, CDR2 FQNEAQ (reference sequence). Unmatched junction bases numbered 9, after V lost 5 bases and J lost 5 bases. This chain's CDR3 is CASSPQRAGDNEQFF. CDR3 DNA: TGTGCCAGCAGCCCCCAGAGGGCGGGGGACAATGAGCAGTTCTTC.

The rearrangement joins TRBV27 to TRBJ2-3; the D is unclear. V was pared by 3 bases and J by 0 bases, with 7 bases between. Per the germline V gene, CDR1 is MNHEY and CDR2 is SMNVEV (reference sequence). The CDR3 has 14 amino acids. For the CDR3, the DNA is TGTGCCAGCAGTTTTGGAGAAAGCACAGATACGCAGTATTTT. Amino acid sequence: CASSFGESTDTQYF.